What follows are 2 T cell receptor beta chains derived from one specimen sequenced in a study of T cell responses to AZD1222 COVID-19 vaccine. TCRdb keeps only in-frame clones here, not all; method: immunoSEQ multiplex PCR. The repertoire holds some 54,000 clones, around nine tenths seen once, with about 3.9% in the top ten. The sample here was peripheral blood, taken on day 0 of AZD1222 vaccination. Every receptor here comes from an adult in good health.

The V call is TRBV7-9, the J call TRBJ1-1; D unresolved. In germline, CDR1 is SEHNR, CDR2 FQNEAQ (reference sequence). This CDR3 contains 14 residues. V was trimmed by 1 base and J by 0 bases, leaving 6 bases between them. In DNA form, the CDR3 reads TGTGCCAGCAGCTTAGGCCAGCTGAACACTGAAGCTTTCTTT. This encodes CASSLGQLNTEAFF.

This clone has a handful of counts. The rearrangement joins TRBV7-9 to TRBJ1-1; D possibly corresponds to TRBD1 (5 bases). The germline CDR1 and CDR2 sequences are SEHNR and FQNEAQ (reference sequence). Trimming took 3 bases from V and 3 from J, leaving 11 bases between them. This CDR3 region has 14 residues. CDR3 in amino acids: CASSFQGGDTEAFF. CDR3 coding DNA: TGTGCCAGCAGCTTCCAGGGTGGGGACACTGAAGCTTTCTTT. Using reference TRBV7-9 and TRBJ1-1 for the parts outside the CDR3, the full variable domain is DTGVSQNPRHKITKRGQNVTFRCDPISEHNRLYWYRQTLGQGPEFLTYFQNEAQLEKSRLLSDRFSAERPKGSFSTLEIQRTEQGDSAMYLCASSFQGGDTEAFFGQGTRLTVV.